One sample yielded the 21 T cell receptor beta chains listed below, sequenced in a study of PD-1 blockade in classical Hodgkin lymphoma. As to time point: cycle 4 day 1 (C4D1), after five to seven weeks of nivolumab. Relapse was seen in all patients after autologous stem cell transplantation, and brentuximab vedotin exposure was variable. The method was immunoSEQ multiplex PCR; TCRdb's version includes in-frame clones alone and lacks a portion of them. The sample has more than 85,000 clones; about 92% are singletons. The sample here was peripheral blood mononuclear cells (PBMCs), taken before the fourth cycle of nivolumab. The receptors here all came from a human donor with classical Hodgkin lymphoma.

The sample holds one count of this clone. This specimen includes other DNA sequences encoding the same CDR3. V and J are TRBV6-5 and TRBJ2-7, with D perhaps TRBD1 or TRBD2 (5 bases each). CDR1 is MNHEY and CDR2 is SVGAGI in the germline V gene. This CDR3 spans 14 amino acids. The ends were cut back, 2 bases at V and 1 base at J, with 9 bases in the middle. The CDR3 nucleotides read TGTGCCAGCAGTTACGACAGAGGGTCCTACGAGCAGTACTTC. Amino acid sequence: CASSYDRGSYEQYF.

The gene calls are TRBV5-5 and TRBJ1-2; the match to TRBD1 covers 9 bases. Germline loops: CDR1 SGHKS, CDR2 YYEKEE (reference sequence). Unmatched junction bases numbered 9, after V lost 0 bases and J lost 0 bases. This CDR3 region has 18 residues. CDR3 sequence reads: CASSLAGTGWSPNYGYTF. The CDR3 DNA sequence: TGTGCCAGCAGCTTGGCGGGGACAGGGTGGTCCCCTAACTATGGCTACACCTTC.

This clone came up many times. The chain uses TRBV25-1 and TRBJ2-2, with 12 bases fitting TRBD2. The V gene end was trimmed by 4 bases and the J gene end by 4 bases; junction bases not matched to a gene: 4. The CDR3 runs 16 residues. Per germline, CDR1 MGHDK and CDR2 SYGVNS. The CDR3 spells CASSVASGRATGELFF. The CDR3 DNA follows: TGTGCCAGCAGTGTGGCTAGCGGGAGGGCCACCGGGGAGCTGTTTTTT.

V gene TRBV7-2 combines with J gene TRBJ1-1; D is unresolved. This CDR3 spans 15 amino acids. Trimming took 1 base from V and 4 from J, leaving 13 bases between them. Germline V gives CDR1 SGHTA, CDR2 FQGNSA. CDR3 nucleotides: TGTGCCAGCAGCTTAGGGTATAGGGCGGGCACTGAAGCTTTCTTT. Encoded protein: CASSLGYRAGTEAFF.

The chain couples TRBV29-1 to TRBJ2-1; 12 bases line up with TRBD2. V lost 3 bases to trimming and J lost 7 bases; unmatched junction nucleotides: 7. The CDR3 has 15 amino acids. Germline V CDR1 and CDR2: SQVTM, ANQGSEA. CDR3 nucleotide sequence: TGCAGCGTTGATCGACTAGCGGGAGTACAGAATGAGCAGTTCTTC. Translation gives CSVDRLAGVQNEQFF.

The chain has TRBV5-1 and TRBJ2-5; no clear D. CDR1 is SGHRS and CDR2 is YFSETQ in the germline V gene. Trimming removed 4 bases at V and 1 base at J, with 14 bases between. The CDR3 sequence is 15 residues long. CDR3 in amino acids: CASSVDGAPQETQYF. In DNA form, the CDR3 reads TGCGCCAGCAGCGTGGACGGAGCCCCCCAAGAGACCCAGTACTTC.

The genes are TRBV30 and TRBJ1-1; D not resolved. The CDR3 is 14 residues long. Germline lookup yields CDR1 GTSNPN and CDR2 SVGIG (reference sequence). The ends were cut back, 0 bases at V and 6 bases at J, with 14 bases in the middle. In DNA form, the CDR3 reads TGTGCCTGGAGTGTATACCCGGGGTTGTCTGAAGCTTTCTTT. This codes for CAWSVYPGLSEAFF.

This clone was seen a handful of times. The chain has TRBV7-9 and TRBJ2-3; D could derive from TRBD1 or TRBD2 (5 bases each). The CDR3 extends over 16 amino acids. V was trimmed by 0 bases and J by 6 bases, leaving 16 bases between them. Germline CDR1 SEHNR, CDR2 FQNEAQ (reference sequence). The CDR3: CASSLASSWGSDTQYF. The CDR3, as DNA: TGTGCCAGCAGCTTAGCTTCTAGTTGGGGGTCCGATACGCAGTATTTT.

The genes are TRBV27 and TRBJ2-7; 8 nucleotides line up with TRBD1. The CDR3 is made up of 17 amino acids. V was pared by 3 bases and J by 2 bases, with 12 bases of the junction left unmatched. Germline values: CDR1 MNHEY, CDR2 SMNVEV (reference sequence). The CDR3 DNA reads as TGTGCCAGCAGTTTCGCTTTTTCCGTGACAGGGGCCTACGAGCAGTACTTC. Residues: CASSFAFSVTGAYEQYF.

Notes on this clone: An end of the junction does not agree with germline; a read error may underlie this. The chain is built from TRBV6-6 and TRBJ1-2; a weak D match, TRBD1 (5 bases). The CDR3 has 15 residues. Germline CDR1 MNHNY, CDR2 SVGAGI (reference sequence). CDR3 amino acids: CASSGKTGGRKTYGF. The CDR3 nucleotides are TGTGCCAGCAGTGGAAAAACAGGTGGGAGAAAGACCTATGGCTTC.

CDR3: CASSILAGGSFSTDTQYF. The CDR3 bases are TGTGCCAGCAGCATACTAGCGGGAGGGTCATTTAGCACAGATACGCAGTATTTT. The gene calls are TRBV7-2 and TRBJ2-3, with 13 positions matching TRBD2. V lost 5 bases and J lost 0; bases outside the gene matches: 8. Germline CDR1 SGHTA, CDR2 FQGNSA. There are 18 residues in the CDR3.

J is TRBJ2-7 and V is TRBV6-5; D call uncertain. The V end lost 8 bases, the J end lost 5 bases, and 7 bases lay between the germline ends. The CDR3 is 10 residues long. Germline-derived CDR1 and CDR2 are MNHEY and SVGAGI. The CDR3: CASGSDEQYF. CDR3 sequence (DNA): TGTGCCAGCGGCTCAGACGAGCAGTACTTC.

The rearrangement joins TRBV5-1 to TRBJ2-1; 14 bases map to TRBD2. The germline gives CDR1 SGHRS, CDR2 YFSETQ. This CDR3 is built from 18 residues. V trimming: 2 bases; J trimming: 8 bases; junction bases outside the gene matches: 12. The CDR3 protein is CASSFPRTSGRYQDEQFF. The CDR3 bases are TGCGCCAGCAGCTTCCCCCGGACTAGCGGGAGGTATCAAGATGAGCAGTTCTTC.

This clone was recorded once. The chain has TRBV29-1 and TRBJ2-3; TRBD2 is a possible D gene (5 bases). The CDR3 is 14 residues long. Germline V CDR1 and CDR2: SQVTM, ANQGSEA. V dropped 7 bases and J dropped 1 base, with 15 bases sitting between them. Here the CDR3 reads CSGRGWRGTDTQYF. In DNA, the CDR3 is TGCAGCGGTCGCGGGTGGCGGGGCACAGATACGCAGTATTTT.

The chain recombines TRBV18 with TRBJ1-2; D unclear. Germline-derived CDR1 and CDR2 are KGHSH and LQKENI. The V end was cut by 6 bases, the J end by 6 bases, with 17 bases between. The CDR3 totals 14 residues. CDR3 DNA: TGTGCCAGCTCGCAGTCGGGGTCCCTCGATGGCTACACCTTC. As protein: CASSQSGSLDGYTF.

The chain has TRBV7-9 and TRBJ2-3, with 10 positions matching TRBD1. J lost 0 bases, V lost 5 bases, and 11 bases had no gene match. The CDR3 spans 18 residues. Per the germline V gene, CDR1 is SEHNR and CDR2 is FQNEAQ (reference sequence). The CDR3 here is CASSPGTGDLLSTDTQYF. The DNA of the CDR3 is TGTGCCAGCAGCCCCGGGACAGGGGACTTACTTAGCACAGATACGCAGTATTTT. Together with reference TRBV7-9 and TRBJ2-3, the CDR3 gives the full variable domain: DTGVSQNPRHKITKRGQNVTFRCDPISEHNRLYWYRQTLGQGPEFLTYFQNEAQLEKSRLLSDRFSAERPKGSFSTLEIQRTEQGDSAMYLCASSPGTGDLLSTDTQYFGPGTRLTVL.

This clone was recorded once. This rearrangement joins TRBV7-2 to TRBJ2-3, with D perhaps TRBD2 (5 bases). Trimming cost V 5 bases and J 2 bases, with 17 bases left between them. Per the germline V gene, CDR1 is SGHTA and CDR2 is FQGNSA. The CDR3 sequence is 16 residues long. The CDR3 is CASSPMGVTPTDTQYF. CDR3 nucleotide sequence: TGTGCCAGCAGCCCTATGGGAGTAACCCCCACAGATACGCAGTATTTT.

This clone was detected a few times. The chain is built from TRBV6-6 and TRBJ1-1; D call uncertain. The V gene lost 4 bases and the J gene lost 5 bases, with 11 bases spanning the gap. CDR1 is MNHNY and CDR2 is SVGAGI in the germline V gene (reference sequence). The CDR3 is 13 residues long. The CDR3 DNA reads as TGTGCCAGCAGTTCCTCTCCTAGGACTGAAGCTTTCTTT. This translates into CASSSSPRTEAFF.

DNA for the CDR3: TGTGCTAGTGGTTTGCTCCAGGGCAATGAGCAGTTCTTC. This encodes CASGLLQGNEQFF. V usage is TRBV12-5 and J usage is TRBJ2-1; TRBD1 might be the D (5 bases). CDR3 size: 13 residues. Germline assignment: CDR1 LGHNT and CDR2 FRNRAP. Trimming cost V 2 bases and J 6 bases, with 8 bases left between them. Full variable domain (outside the CDR3, taken from reference TRBV12-5 and TRBJ2-1): DARVTQTPRHKVTEMGQEVTMRCQPILGHNTVFWYRQTMMQGLELLAYFRNRAPLDDSGMPKDRFSAEMPDATLATLKIQPSEPRDSAVYFCASGLLQGNEQFFGPGTRLTVL.

The chain joins TRBV19 to TRBJ2-5; D uncertain. Trimming shortened V by 1 base and J by 0 bases, and 9 bases separated the two germline ends. This CDR3 is 15 amino acids long. Per germline, CDR1 LNHDA and CDR2 SQIVND (reference sequence). The DNA of the CDR3 is TGTGCCAGTAGTATAGTCGGCAGAAACCAAGAGACCCAGTACTTC. It translates to CASSIVGRNQETQYF.

The chain joins TRBV6-5 to TRBJ1-2; 8 positions match TRBD1. V shed 4 bases, J shed 6 bases, and the junction held 7 bases outside the gene matches. This CDR3 has 14 residues. The germline gives CDR1 MNHEY, CDR2 SVGAGI. The DNA for the CDR3 is TGTGCCAGCAGTTTCGCCGACAGGGGTGATGGCTACACCTTC. It yields the protein CASSFADRGDGYTF.